The T cell receptor (beta chain) described here comes from a study of radiation and T cells in renal cell carcinoma. Findings and limits, study-wide: Irradiated tumors held more dominant CDR3 motifs than control tumors.

The repertoire was sequenced with immunoSEQ multiplex PCR; TCRdb's copy has only in-frame clones and lacks some. Found here are approximately 9,800 clones, more than 55% of them singletons; the top ten hold 14%. Treatment described: treatment-naive control, cytoreductive nephrectomy. Germline V lookup: CDR1 SGHNT, CDR2 YYREEE (reference sequence). Trimming pared 0 bases from V and 0 bases from J, leaving 10 bases between. The CDR3 loop spans 15 amino acids. Note on this clone: The antigen is unknown.

The sequence was collected from a man between 60 and 75 years old with renal cell carcinoma. The sequenced sample was tumor tissue, obtained from a patient whose treatment was nephrectomy without radiotherapy. The rearrangement links TRBV5-4 to TRBJ2-7; perhaps TRBD1 as D (6 bases). As DNA, the CDR3 is TGTGCCAGCAGCTTGGTGGGGGCGAGCTCCTACGAGCAGTACTTC. It specifies CASSLVGASSYEQYF.